The clone carrying this T cell receptor (beta chain) has ten or more counts. What it recognizes is unknown. The data stem from a study of T-cell reconstitution after alpha-beta-depleted transplantation in children. The CDR3 consists of 15 residues. V lost 2 bases to trimming and J lost 0 bases, with 12 bases between them. From germline, CDR1 is DFQATT and CDR2 SNEGSKA (reference sequence). Whole-study findings and limits: Expanded clones from the graft, numbering several hundred, reportedly supplied alpha-beta T cells about two months after transplant. Newly generated T cells supplied most T-cell counts and diversity one year post-transplant.

Library preparation (for TCRbeta) was performed with unique molecular identifiers. MiXCR, applied by TCRdb to the PCR reads, yields one record per CDR3 protein. The sample has approximately 300,000 distinct CDR3 sequences; over 9% are singletons. This clonotype was obtained from a boy in the first two years of life with acute myeloid leukemia, due to receive a stem cell transplant. This chain uses TRBV20-1 with TRBJ2-3; D is unclear. The specimen was PBMCs, collected before TCRalphabeta/CD19-depleted stem cell transplant. The CDR3 is CSARYPEFSTDTQYF. The CDR3 DNA reads as TGCAGTGCTAGATATCCAGAATTTAGCACAGATACGCAGTATTTT.